The present T cell receptor (beta chain) was sequenced within a study of CD8+CD57+ T cells in acquired aplastic anemia. The wider study: An average of roughly 10 million reads for CD4+ cells was obtained from healthy donors.

TCR beta VDJ and CDR3 profiles were obtained from a genomic DNA template. One entry per CDR3 protein results from TCRdb running MiXCR on the reads. The sample comprises about 190,000 distinct CDR3 sequences, 54% of which are singletons, and about a sixth rests with the top ten. Sequencing was done on a sample of sorted CD4+, CD8+, or CD8+CD57+ T cells (not recorded which) from PBMCs. The clonotype originates from a human donor in good health, serving as a control.

The CDR3 is CASSFSSSGEAFF. As DNA, the CDR3 is TGTGCCAGCAGCTTTTCCTCCTCAGGGGAAGCTTTCTTT. This sequence joins TRBV7-9 and TRBJ1-1; a weak D match, TRBD1 (5 bases). There are 13 residues in the CDR3. Germline CDR1 is SEHNR and CDR2 is FQNEAQ (reference sequence). With 3 bases removed from V and 8 bases from J, the gap between germline ends came to 13 bases.